Listed below are T cell receptor beta chains from one sample, sequenced in a study of technical replicates of blood from several donors. TCRdb's copy holds only in-frame clones and misses some; the assay was immunoSEQ multiplex PCR. Among some 71,000 clones listed, approximately 97% were seen once. The sequenced sample consisted of T cells isolated from PBMCs. The receptors originated from a human donor in good health. Both conserved end residues are part of each CDR3. D genes are given only for firm matches. Expanded clones are given a class, and other clones once, few, many or no size at all.

TRBV6-6,NA,TRBD1,TRBJ1-4,TGTGCCGCCAGGGGGCAGGTTAATGAAAAACTGTTTTTT,CAARGQVNEKLFF
TRBV4-2,NA,NA,TRBJ2-2,TGTGCCAGCAGCCAAGATCCCACAGTGAACACCGGGGAGCTGTTTTTT,CASSQDPTVNTGELFF
TRBV2,NA,NA,TRBJ2-7,TGTGCCAGCAGTCAGATCTACGAGCAGTACTTC,CASSQIYEQYF
TRBV19,NA,NA,TRBJ2-3,TGTGCCAGTAGCGTAAGGGAACTTCAGGGTCCAGATACGCAGTATTTT,CASSVRELQGPDTQYF
TRBV11-2,NA,TRBD1,TRBJ2-1,TGTGCCAGCAGCTTAACCGGGACAGGGGCGTACAATGAGCAGTTCTTC,CASSLTGTGAYNEQFF
TRBV30,NA,TRBD2,TRBJ2-1,TGTGCCTGGAGTGGTAAGCGGGAGGTCAATGAGCAGTTCTTC,CAWSGKREVNEQFF
TRBV10-3,NA,NA,TRBJ2-7,TGTGCCATCGAACAGGTAACAGGGGAGCAGTACTTC,CAIEQVTGEQYF
TRBV7-3,NA,NA,TRBJ2-7,TGTGCCAGCAGCTCTCGTCCCTCTTACGAGCAGTACTTC,CASSSRPSYEQYF
TRBV9,NA,NA,TRBJ2-1,TGTGCCAGCAGCTCCCCTTTCCGGGACTTCAAGTTCTTC,CASSSPFRDFKFF
TRBV30,once,TRBD2,TRBJ2-1,TGTGCCTGGAGTGTCAACAGCGGGACTTACAATGAGCAGTTCTTC,CAWSVNSGTYNEQFF
TRBV18,NA,NA,TRBJ1-2,TGTGCCAGCTCGGAGGGGAACTATGGCTACACCTTC,CASSEGNYGYTF
TRBV7-9,NA,TRBD2,TRBJ2-1,TGTGCCAGCAGCTTAGGCGGCGGGAGGTACGAGCAGTTCTTC,CASSLGGGRYEQFF
TRBV25-1,NA,NA,TRBJ1-5,TGTGCCAGCAGTGGAGGACTCTATCAGCCCCAGCATTTT,CASSGGLYQPQHF
TRBV7-7,NA,NA,TRBJ2-2,TGTGCCAGCAGCTTAGGCCCAGGTGCCGGGGAGCTGTTTTTT,CASSLGPGAGELFF
TRBV25-1,NA,NA,TRBJ2-1,TGTGCCAGCAGTGAATACCGGGAGTCGTGGAATGAGCAGTTCTTC,CASSEYRESWNEQFF
TRBV7-8,NA,TRBD2,TRBJ2-1,TGTGCCAGCAGCTTGGCCGGGACTAGGGATTACAATGAGCAGTTCTTC,CASSLAGTRDYNEQFF
TRBV2,NA,TRBD1,TRBJ1-5,TGTGCCAGCACCTCAGGGGGGTCTCAGCCCCAGCATTTT,CASTSGGSQPQHF
TRBV28,once,TRBD2,TRBJ2-2,TGTGCCAGCAGTTCCCCCCCCGGGACTAGCGGGAGGGCGCACACCGGGGAGCTGTTTTTT,CASSSPPGTSGRAHTGELFF
TRBV7-9,NA,NA,TRBJ2-7,TGTGCCAGCAGGATGGGACCTGGGGGGGAGCAGTACTTC,CASRMGPGGEQYF
TRBV4-3,NA,NA,TRBJ2-3,TGCGCCAGCAGCCAAAACATCCGGGGGACAGATACGCAGTATTTT,CASSQNIRGTDTQYF
TRBV9,NA,NA,TRBJ2-7,TGTGCCAGCAGCGTAGGGCGGGAGCAGTACTTC,CASSVGREQYF
TRBV4-3,NA,TRBD2,TRBJ2-5,TGCGCCAGCAGCCAAGGACTAGCGGGAGAGACCCAGTACTTC,CASSQGLAGETQYF
TRBV7-8,NA,NA,TRBJ2-2,TGTGCCAGCAGCCCTACGACCGGGGAGCTGTTTTTT,CASSPTTGELFF
TRBV5-4,NA,NA,TRBJ2-2,TGTGCCAGTAGGGAGGGGGGGAACACCGGGGAGCTGTTTTTT,CASREGGNTGELFF
TRBV2,NA,TRBD2,TRBJ2-1,TGTGCCAGCAGTGAGACTAGCGGCAGGCCCGATGAGCAGTTCTTC,CASSETSGRPDEQFF
TRBV6-4,NA,TRBD2,TRBJ2-3,TGTGCCAGCAGTGACTCGCGGGAGACAGATACGCAGTATTTT,CASSDSRETDTQYF
TRBV7-8,NA,NA,TRBJ1-2,TGTGCCAGCAGTCAAACTCCCACGTATGGCTACACCTTC,CASSQTPTYGYTF
TRBV11-2,NA,NA,TRBJ2-5,TGTGCCAGCAGCTCTAGGGACTGGGGAGCGGAGACCCAGTACTTC,CASSSRDWGAETQYF
TRBV4-1,NA,TRBD2,TRBJ2-2,TGCGCCAGCAGCCAAAGCGGGAGGGTCGGCACCGGGGAGCTGTTTTTT,CASSQSGRVGTGELFF
TRBV4-1,NA,TRBD1,TRBJ1-1,TGCGCCAGCAGCCCAGGACAGGGCGCCGAGGCTTTCTTT,CASSPGQGAEAFF
TRBV9,NA,TRBD1,TRBJ2-7,TGTGCCAGCAGCGTCCGGACAGGGGACTACGAGCAGTACTTC,CASSVRTGDYEQYF
TRBV6-5,NA,NA,TRBJ1-5,TGTGCCAGCAGACCGACAGCTTATCAGCCCCAGCATTTT,CASRPTAYQPQHF
TRBV18,NA,TRBD1,TRBJ1-1,TGTGCCAGCTCACCGACACGGGACAGGCCCTCCTGGGAGAAAGCTTTCTTT,CASSPTRDRPSWEKAFF
TRBV29-1,NA,NA,TRBJ2-7,TGCAGCGTTGTGCGGTCCTACGAGCAGTACTTC,CSVVRSYEQYF
TRBV19,NA,TRBD1,TRBJ2-7,TGTGCCACTCTGTCCTCCAGGGGGCCTAACGAGCAGTACTTC,CATLSSRGPNEQYF
TRBV10-1,NA,NA,TRBJ2-7,TGCGCCAGCAGTGACGGAAGCGGAGGGGAGTACTTC,CASSDGSGGEYF
TRBV18,NA,TRBD2,TRBJ2-5,TGTGCCAGCTCACCATCGCCTAGCGGGAGTCTAGAGACCCAGTACTTC,CASSPSPSGSLETQYF
TRBV6-5,NA,NA,TRBJ1-2,TGTGCCAGCAGTAAACGGAGGTGGTATGGCTACACCTTC,CASSKRRWYGYTF
TRBV28,few,NA,TRBJ1-1,TGTGCCAGCATTAGCGGACTGTTGAACACTGAAGCTTTCTTT,CASISGLLNTEAFF
TRBV5-6,NA,TRBD1,TRBJ1-4,TGTGCCAGCGAGGGGGCCAAAGAAAAACTGTTTTTT,CASEGAKEKLFF
TRBV19,NA,NA,TRBJ1-5,TGTGCCAGTAGTCCCGGGACTGGGGGCAATCAGCCCCAGCATTTT,CASSPGTGGNQPQHF